Following are 24 T cell receptor beta chains from one sample sequenced in a study of CD8+ T cells in alopecia areata. Extraction of RNA preceded its reverse transcription into cDNA, which served as the sequencing template. Clones were sequenced by immunoSEQ multiplex PCR, and TCRdb holds only the in-frame ones, with some missing. This table has roughly 120,000 clones, less than 70% appearing once. Sequencing was performed on CD4+ T cells sorted from blood. The receptors here all came from a human donor in good health.

The chain carries TRBV25-1 and TRBJ1-5; D perhaps matches TRBD1 (6 bases). V lost 5 bases to trimming and J lost 0 bases, with 14 bases between them. The CDR3 loop spans 16 amino acids. CDR1 and CDR2 from the germline V gene are MGHDK and SYGVNS. CDR3 protein: CASSRGGPYSNQPQHF. CDR3 bases: TGTGCCAGCAGTAGGGGGGGGCCTTATAGCAATCAGCCCCAGCATTTT.

The genes are TRBV4-1 and TRBJ1-3; unclear D gene. The V end lost 3 bases, the J end lost 4 bases, and 13 bases lay between the germline ends. This CDR3 has 15 amino acids. The germline V gene has CDR1 MGHRA and CDR2 YSYEKL. In nucleotides, the CDR3 is TGCGCCAGCAGCCAGCTGATTCCGACCGGAAACACCATATATTTT. This codes for CASSQLIPTGNTIYF.

CDR3 loop: CSVGGTGSNQPQHF. In DNA, the CDR3 is TGCAGCGTTGGAGGGACAGGTAGCAATCAGCCCCAGCATTTT. This chain connects TRBV29-1 to TRBJ1-5; 8 bases fit TRBD1. Germline V CDR1 and CDR2: SQVTM, ANQGSEA. Unmatched junction bases numbered 2, after V lost 4 bases and J lost 0 bases. The CDR3 runs 14 residues.

The chain is built from TRBV29-1 and TRBJ2-5; D possibly corresponds to TRBD2 (5 bases). Germline CDR1 and CDR2: SQVTM and ANQGSEA. This CDR3 spans 12 amino acids. The V gene lost 8 bases and the J gene lost 5 bases, with 15 bases spanning the gap. CDR3 in amino acids: CSLLSVGETQYF. The CDR3 DNA reads as TGCAGCCTTCTTAGCGTCGGGGAGACCCAGTACTTC.

This rearrangement joins TRBV14 to TRBJ2-7; the D is unclear. The CDR3 spans 14 residues. From germline, CDR1 is SGHDN and CDR2 FVKESK. Trimming removed 4 bases from V and 6 bases from J, with 16 bases in between. The CDR3 coding sequence is TGTGCCAGCAGCCCGGAAACGCCGAGCGCCGAGCAGTACTTC. Encoded protein: CASSPETPSAEQYF.

The chain carries TRBV15 and TRBJ2-7; a possible D gene is TRBD1 (5 bases). The germline CDR1 and CDR2 sequences are LNHNV and YYDKDF (reference sequence). This CDR3 spans 12 amino acids. V was pared by 4 bases and J by 3 bases, with 7 bases between. The CDR3 protein is CATSKDSYEQYF. CDR3 coding DNA: TGTGCCACCAGCAAAGACAGCTACGAGCAGTACTTC.

This chain links TRBV18 with TRBJ2-7, with D unresolved. Germline loops: CDR1 KGHSH, CDR2 LQKENI. The CDR3 runs 15 residues. The V end lost 6 bases, the J end lost 1 base, and 16 bases lay between the germline ends. The DNA of the CDR3 is TGTGCCAGCTCGCCTTCGGACGTGGGGTCCTACGAGCAGTACTTC. Residues: CASSPSDVGSYEQYF.

The CDR3 nucleotides read TGCGCCAGCACCTGGGACACAGAATACGAGCAGTACTTC. Amino acids: CASTWDTEYEQYF. The chain combines TRBV5-1 with TRBJ2-7; weak D call: TRBD1 (6 bases). Trimming cost V 6 bases and J 4 bases, with 14 bases left between them. This CDR3 is built from 13 residues. Germline V gene data show CDR1 as SGHRS and CDR2 as YFSETQ.

CDR3 in amino acids: CASSRQGDSNQPQHF. The CDR3 region has the DNA TGTGCCAGCAGCCGACAGGGGGATAGCAATCAGCCCCAGCATTTT. The V call is TRBV7-9, the J call TRBJ1-5; 9 positions agree with TRBD1. This CDR3 has 15 amino acids. CDR1 is SEHNR, CDR2 FQNEAQ, per germline (reference sequence). The V gene end was trimmed by 5 bases and the J gene end by 0 bases; junction bases not matched to a gene: 2.

The chain combines TRBV30 with TRBJ2-7; TRBD1 is a possible D gene (6 bases). This CDR3 is 13 amino acids long. Deletions cut 1 base from V and 3 bases from J, with 10 bases between. In germline, CDR1 is GTSNPN, CDR2 SVGIG (reference sequence). As DNA, the CDR3 is TGTGCCTGGAGTGGAGGGGGAAACTACGAGCAGTACTTC. Encoded protein: CAWSGGGNYEQYF.

This chain joins TRBV30 and TRBJ1-4; D is undetermined. The CDR3 spans 12 residues. Germline loops: CDR1 GTSNPN, CDR2 SVGIG (reference sequence). V lost 0 bases and J lost 8, with 7 bases in between. CDR3 sequence (DNA): TGTGCCTGGAGTGTAACGGTCGAAAAACTGTTTTTT. Protein: CAWSVTVEKLFF.

The CDR3 sequence is CASSEGGGAYGYTF. CDR3 sequence (DNA): TGTGCCAGCAGCGAGGGAGGGGGCGCCTATGGCTACACCTTC. The chain couples TRBV7-2 to TRBJ1-2, with 7 positions matching TRBD1. In germline, CDR1 is SGHTA, CDR2 FQGNSA. With V trimmed by 5 bases and J by 4 bases, 7 bases remained unmatched. The CDR3 covers 14 residues.

This chain joins TRBV5-1 and TRBJ2-1, with D possibly matching TRBD2 (6 bases). The germline gives CDR1 SGHRS, CDR2 YFSETQ. The length of the CDR3 is 12 residues. V dropped 3 bases and J dropped 8 bases, with 9 bases sitting between them. Written as DNA, the CDR3 is TGCGCCAGCAGCTGGGGGGAACATGAGCAGTTCTTC. Protein product: CASSWGEHEQFF. The complete variable domain, with remaining parts taken from reference TRBV5-1 and TRBJ2-1, reads KAGVTQTPRYLIKTRGQQVTLSCSPISGHRSVSWYQQTPGQGLQFLFEYFSETQRNKGNFPGRFSGRQFSNSRSEMNVSTLELGDSALYLCASSWGEHEQFFGPGTRLTVL.

The chain has TRBV11-2 and TRBJ1-1; D is unresolved. From germline, CDR1 is SGHAT and CDR2 FQNNGV. Trimming left V 2 bases short and J 2 bases short, with 9 bases between. The CDR3 runs to 14 residues. CDR3 nucleotide sequence: TGTGCCAGCAGCTTAAACACACACAACACTGAAGCTTTCTTT. It encodes CASSLNTHNTEAFF.

The V gene is TRBV4-1, the J gene TRBJ1-5; D is perhaps TRBD1 (5 bases). The V gene lost 0 bases and the J gene lost 1 base, with 19 bases spanning the gap. CDR3 length equals 19 residues. Germline loops: CDR1 MGHRA, CDR2 YSYEKL. CDR3: CASSQDLDPGTASNQPQHF. The CDR3 DNA follows: TGCGCCAGCAGCCAAGATCTCGACCCGGGGACGGCGAGCAATCAGCCCCAGCATTTT.

This clone was observed at least ten times. This chain connects TRBV7-2 to TRBJ2-5, with D possibly called TRBD1 or TRBD2 (6 bases each). Germline-derived CDR1 and CDR2 are SGHTA and FQGNSA. The CDR3 contains 15 residues. V was clipped by 1 base and J by 5 bases, with 14 bases between them. CDR3 nucleotide sequence: TGTGCCAGCAGCTTAGTACCGGGGGCCCCGGAGACCCAGTACTTC. It specifies CASSLVPGAPETQYF.

In its sample, this clone was seen once. This sample includes further DNA sequences coding for the same CDR3. The rearrangement links TRBV4-2 to TRBJ1-6, with TRBD1 matching 8 bases. Germline values: CDR1 LGHNA, CDR2 YNFKEQ. The CDR3 sequence is 15 residues long. The V segment lost 3 bases and the J segment 7 bases; nucleotides outside the gene matches: 5. Here the CDR3 DNA reads TGTGCCAGCAGCCAGACGAGACAGGGGAATTCACCCCTCCACTTT. It yields the protein CASSQTRQGNSPLHF.

The chain joins TRBV3-1 (or the pseudogene TRBV3-2) to TRBJ2-1; D remains ambiguous. Germline CDR1 reads LGHDT; CDR2 reads YNNKEL (reference sequence). V was cut by 1 base and J by 12 bases, with 1 base left in between. CDR3 length: 9 residues. In nucleotides, the CDR3 is TGTGCCAGCAGCCAAGTGCAGTTCTTC. Translating gives CASSQVQFF.

The chain links TRBV5-6 to TRBJ2-5; TRBD2 agrees at 12 bases. Germline values: CDR1 SGHDT, CDR2 YYEEEE. V lost 4 bases to trimming and J lost 3 bases; unmatched junction nucleotides: 7. The length of the CDR3 is 16 residues. The CDR3 DNA reads TGTGCCAGCAGCCCCGGACTAGCGGGGAGTAAAGAGACCCAGTACTTC. As protein: CASSPGLAGSKETQYF.

This clone has more than one count but fewer than ten. The rearrangement joins TRBV7-6 to TRBJ2-3; tentatively, D is TRBD1 (5 bases). Trimming stripped 2 bases from V and 4 bases from J, with 7 bases between. Germline CDR1 SGHVS, CDR2 FNYEAQ. This CDR3 is built from 13 residues. The CDR3 coding sequence is TGTGCCAGCAGCTTAAGGGGATCAGATACGCAGTATTTT. This gives the protein CASSLRGSDTQYF.

V is TRBV15 and J is TRBJ2-1; D gene unclear. The germline gives CDR1 LNHNV, CDR2 YYDKDF (reference sequence). V shed 0 bases and J shed 4 bases, with 13 bases lying between them. This CDR3 has 16 residues. CDR3 sequence reads: CATSRDVAVSYNEQFF. Written as DNA, the CDR3 is TGTGCCACCAGCAGAGATGTGGCAGTGTCGTACAATGAGCAGTTCTTC.

This rearrangement joins TRBV11-3 to TRBJ2-7; 8 bases are shared with TRBD1. V trimming: 5 bases; J trimming: 5 bases; junction bases outside the gene matches: 8. The CDR3 has 14 residues. Per germline, CDR1 SGHNT and CDR2 YENEEA. CDR3 residues: CASSPRTGTNEQYF. CDR3 nucleotides: TGTGCCAGCAGCCCTCGGACAGGGACCAACGAGCAGTACTTC.

This chain joins TRBV2 and TRBJ2-3, with D tentatively TRBD1 (5 bases). V lost 6 bases and J 6 bases, leaving 10 bases between the germline ends. The CDR3 extends over 12 amino acids. Germline CDR1 is SNHLY and CDR2 is FYNNEI. DNA for the CDR3: TGTGCCAGCAGCCCACAGGAGGATACGCAGTATTTT. This gives the protein CASSPQEDTQYF. The full variable domain, in which reference TRBV2 and TRBJ2-3 provide the parts outside the CDR3, is EPEVTQTPSHQVTQMGQEVILRCVPISNHLYFYWYRQILGQKVEFLVSFYNNEISEKSEIFDDQFSVERPDGSNFTLKIRSTKLEDSAMYFCASSPQEDTQYFGPGTRLTVL.

This clone was recorded a few times. This chain connects TRBV7-2 to TRBJ1-2, with 8 bases that match TRBD1. Losses at the gene ends were 6 bases for V and 4 bases for J; bases not matched to a gene: 10. The CDR3 loop spans 15 amino acids. In germline, CDR1 is SGHTA, CDR2 FQGNSA. DNA of the CDR3: TGTGCCAGCAGTCGGGGACAGGCCACCTTCTATGGCTACACCTTC. It encodes CASSRGQATFYGYTF.